One and the same sample provided the 15 T cell receptor beta chains below, sequenced in a study of OX40 agonist ivuxolimab in advanced cancers. Method: immunoSEQ multiplex PCR; TCRdb's copy keeps in-frame clones and lacks some. The data show 90,000 or so clones, roughly 90% seen once. The starting material was CD4+ or CD8+ T cells sorted from blood, obtained in a trial of the OX40 agonist ivuxolimab. The receptors shown here come from an adult with an advanced solid tumor such as melanoma, head and neck, liver or kidney cancer.

The genes are TRBV11-2 and TRBJ2-5; D gene ambiguous. Trimming removed 4 bases at V and 5 bases at J, with 11 bases between. Germline loops: CDR1 SGHAT, CDR2 FQNNGV. CDR3 size: 13 residues. The chain's CDR3 is CASSSGISETQYF. CDR3 DNA: TGTGCCAGCAGCTCCGGAATCTCGGAGACCCAGTACTTC.

V is TRBV5-4 and J is TRBJ2-3; D remains unclear. The CDR3 extends over 13 amino acids. Trimming cost V 1 base and J 5 bases, with 8 bases left between them. Germline CDR1 and CDR2: SGHNT and YYREEE (reference sequence). CDR3 protein: CASSLFLGDTQYF. CDR3 DNA sequence: TGTGCCAGCAGCTTGTTTTTGGGAGATACGCAGTATTTT.

The chain recombines TRBV7-2 with TRBJ2-7; 7 bases line up with TRBD2. Germline V gene data show CDR1 as SGHTA and CDR2 as FQGNSA. The trim removed 1 base at V and 5 bases at J, leaving 5 bases unmatched. The length of the CDR3 is 14 residues. The CDR3 sequence is CASSLGTRFDEQYF. The CDR3, as DNA: TGTGCCAGCAGCTTAGGGACTAGATTTGACGAGCAGTACTTC.

This clone was seen only once. V usage is TRBV7-9 and J usage is TRBJ1-4, with TRBD1 identical over 9 bases. Germline loops: CDR1 SEHNR, CDR2 FQNEAQ (reference sequence). The CDR3 has 15 residues. V shed 0 bases and J 8 bases; nucleotides not matched to a gene: 4. In nucleotides, the CDR3 is TGTGCCAGCAGCTTAGCCGGGACAGGGCCCGAAAAACTGTTTTTT. Residues: CASSLAGTGPEKLFF.

The rearrangement joins TRBV5-1 to TRBJ1-1, with 9 bases aligning to TRBD1. The germline V gene has CDR1 SGHRS and CDR2 YFSETQ. Losses at the gene ends were 4 bases for V and 3 bases for J; bases not matched to a gene: 16. The CDR3 sequence is 18 residues long. CDR3 DNA sequence: TGCGCCAGCAGCACCCGGACAGGGGCTAGTGGGGTGCACACTGAAGCTTTCTTT. Protein: CASSTRTGASGVHTEAFF.

The CDR3 DNA reads as TGTGCCAGCAGCTTGGGGAAGGAGACCCAGTACTTC. Translation gives CASSLGKETQYF. The chain is built from TRBV7-2 and TRBJ2-5; no definite D call. Germline CDR1 SGHTA, CDR2 FQGNSA. CDR3 length: 12 amino acids. V lost 3 bases to trimming and J lost 5 bases, with 7 bases between them.

The chain combines TRBV10-3 with TRBJ2-1; 7 positions agree with TRBD2. The CDR3 has 15 residues. The V segment lost 2 bases and the J segment 6 bases; nucleotides outside the gene matches: 7. The germline gives CDR1 ENHRY, CDR2 SYGVKD. In nucleotides, the CDR3 is TGTGCCATCAGTGAGGGACTAGTTAGTGGCAATGAGCAGTTCTTC. Protein product: CAISEGLVSGNEQFF.

The chain recombines TRBV5-6 with TRBJ2-2; perhaps TRBD2 as D (6 bases). The V and J ends lost 5 bases and 10 bases respectively, with 15 bases between them. This CDR3 has 13 amino acids. CDR1 is SGHDT, CDR2 YYEEEE, per germline. CDR3 coding DNA: TGTGCCAGCAGGACGCGGGGCCGGGAGGAGCTGTTTTTT. This sequence encodes CASRTRGREELFF.

Only one count was recorded for this clone. The chain employs TRBV2 and TRBJ2-3; 9 bases are a match to TRBD1. Germline values: CDR1 SNHLY, CDR2 FYNNEI. The CDR3 runs 15 residues. V dropped 9 bases and J dropped 2; count of bases not matched to a gene: 9. The CDR3 protein is CASKPRTGVTDTQYF. CDR3 DNA: TGTGCCAGTAAGCCCCGGACAGGGGTCACAGATACGCAGTATTTT.

This chain joins TRBV5-5 and TRBJ2-3, with TRBD2 matching over 9 bases. The germline gives CDR1 SGHKS, CDR2 YYEKEE (reference sequence). This CDR3 comprises 16 residues. Losses at the gene ends were 0 bases for V and 0 bases for J; bases not matched to a gene: 2. The CDR3 is CASSLGLAGSTDTQYF. The CDR3 DNA is TGTGCCAGCAGCTTGGGGCTAGCGGGGAGCACAGATACGCAGTATTTT.

This rearrangement joins TRBV4-2 to TRBJ2-3, with 10 bases identical to TRBD2. The ends lost 0 bases at V and 4 bases at J; junction bases unmatched: 7. The V gene's germline CDR1 is LGHNA and CDR2 YNFKEQ. The CDR3 is 17 residues long. DNA of the CDR3: TGTGCCAGCAGCCAAGATTGGCCTAGCGGGAGTTCAGATACGCAGTATTTT. It encodes CASSQDWPSGSSDTQYF.

The V gene is TRBV19, the J gene TRBJ2-7; no firm D call. Trimming pared 4 bases from V and 4 bases from J, leaving 20 bases between. Germline CDR1 reads LNHDA; CDR2 reads SQIVND (reference sequence). The CDR3 is made up of 16 amino acids. The CDR3 loop is CASSSSFVLRMYEQYF. Written as DNA, the CDR3 is TGTGCCAGTAGTAGCTCTTTCGTGCTGAGGATGTACGAGCAGTACTTC.

This clone was recorded once. CDR3 protein: CASSPGGAADPYEQYF. CDR3 nucleotides: TGCGCCAGCAGCCCCGGAGGGGCTGCCGATCCCTACGAGCAGTACTTC. The genes are TRBV5-1 and TRBJ2-7; D is perhaps TRBD2 (6 bases). Per germline, CDR1 SGHRS and CDR2 YFSETQ. Trimming removed 4 bases from V and 2 bases from J, with 19 bases in between. The CDR3 covers 16 residues.

The V and J genes are TRBV28 and TRBJ2-7; 8 bases line up with TRBD2. This CDR3 contains 14 residues. CDR1 is MDHEN, CDR2 SYDVKM, per germline. Trimming cost V 5 bases and J 5 bases; bases outside gene matches: 8. CDR3 loop: CASSLGTRPNEQYF. CDR3 sequence (DNA): TGTGCCAGCAGTCTGGGGACTAGACCCAACGAGCAGTACTTC. Combining the CDR3 with reference TRBV28 and TRBJ2-7 gives the whole variable domain DVKVTQSSRYLVKRTGEKVFLECVQDMDHENMFWYRQDPGLGLRLIYFSYDVKMKEKGDIPEGYSVSREKKERFSLILESASTNQTSMYLCASSLGTRPNEQYFGPGTRLTVT.

The rearrangement uses TRBV11-1 and TRBJ2-7; D unresolved. The CDR3 consists of 12 residues. V lost 3 bases to trimming and J lost 2 bases, with 5 bases between them. The germline V gene has CDR1 SGHAT and CDR2 FQDESV (reference sequence). The CDR3 spells CASSFGTYEQYF. The CDR3 region has the DNA TGTGCCAGCAGCTTTGGCACCTACGAGCAGTACTTC.